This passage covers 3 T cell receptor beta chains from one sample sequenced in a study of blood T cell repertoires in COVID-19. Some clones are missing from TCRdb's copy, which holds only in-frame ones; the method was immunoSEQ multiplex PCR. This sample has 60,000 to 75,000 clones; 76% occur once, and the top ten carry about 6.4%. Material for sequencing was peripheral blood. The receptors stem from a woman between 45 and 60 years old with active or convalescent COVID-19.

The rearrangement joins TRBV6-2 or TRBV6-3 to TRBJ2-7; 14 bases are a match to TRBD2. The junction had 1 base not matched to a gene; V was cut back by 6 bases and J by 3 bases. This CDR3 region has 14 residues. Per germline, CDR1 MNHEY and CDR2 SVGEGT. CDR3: CASSGLAGGYEQYF. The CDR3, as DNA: TGTGCCAGCAGCGGACTAGCGGGAGGCTACGAGCAGTACTTC.

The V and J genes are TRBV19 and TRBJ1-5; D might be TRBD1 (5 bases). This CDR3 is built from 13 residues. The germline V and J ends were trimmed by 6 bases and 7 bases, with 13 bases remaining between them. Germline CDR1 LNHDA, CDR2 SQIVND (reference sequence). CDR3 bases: TGTGCCAGTAGCGCGACAGTCCAGCAGCCCCAGCATTTT. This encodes CASSATVQQPQHF. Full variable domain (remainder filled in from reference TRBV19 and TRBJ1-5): DGGITQSPKYLFRKEGQNVTLSCEQNLNHDAMYWYRQDPGQGLRLIYYSQIVNDFQKGDIAEGYSVSREKKESFPLTVTSAQKNPTAFYLCASSATVQQPQHFGDGTRLSIL.

This chain's CDR3 is CASSPPPTSGRHEQYF. DNA for the CDR3: TGTGCCAGCAGTCCGCCCCCTACTAGCGGGAGGCACGAGCAGTACTTC. The V call is TRBV27, the J call TRBJ2-7; 12 bases line up with TRBD2. Germline V CDR1 and CDR2: MNHEY, SMNVEV (reference sequence). The length of the CDR3 is 16 residues. Losses at the gene ends were 5 bases for V and 5 bases for J; bases not matched to a gene: 10.